The 21 T cell receptor beta chains below were found in one sample sequenced in a study of shared T cell receptors in the human thymus. Assay used: immunoSEQ multiplex PCR; TCRdb lists only in-frame clones, some missing. The profile shows 640,000 or so clones, 87% of them singletons. This same sample was also part of a study on human thymus T cells.

Sequences were obtained from thymocytes. The receptors originated from a boy under two years old with a congenital heart defect.

The chain recombines TRBV4-1 with TRBJ2-5, with 11 nucleotides matching TRBD2. This CDR3 comprises 17 residues. Germline V gives CDR1 MGHRA, CDR2 YSYEKL. Trimming removed 8 bases from V and 2 bases from J; junction bases left unmatched: 13. The CDR3 sequence: CASPFNATSGAQETQYF. CDR3 nucleotides: TGCGCCAGCCCTTTCAACGCGACTAGCGGGGCGCAAGAGACCCAGTACTTC.

V and J are TRBV6-1 and TRBJ1-3; maybe TRBD1 (5 bases). Germline CDR1 and CDR2: MNHNS and SASEGT. With 2 bases removed from V and 2 bases from J, the gap between germline ends came to 16 bases. The CDR3 length is 17 residues. The CDR3 here is CASSERNPGGAGNTIYF. For the CDR3, the DNA is TGTGCCAGCAGTGAACGGAACCCGGGGGGGGCTGGAAACACCATATATTTT.

The chain has TRBV28 and TRBJ1-5; TRBD1 might be the D (5 bases). Trimming shortened V by 8 bases and J by 3 bases, and 17 bases separated the two germline ends. The CDR3 is 15 amino acids. CDR1 is MDHEN, CDR2 SYDVKM, per germline. The CDR3 region has the DNA TGTGCCAGCTCCATTTCGGGGGGTCCCAATCAGCCCCAGCATTTT. Amino acids: CASSISGGPNQPQHF. The full variable domain, completed using reference TRBV28 and TRBJ1-5, is DVKVTQSSRYLVKRTGEKVFLECVQDMDHENMFWYRQDPGLGLRLIYFSYDVKMKEKGDIPEGYSVSREKKERFSLILESASTNQTSMYLCASSISGGPNQPQHFGDGTRLSIL.

This clone was seen once. The V and J genes are TRBV10-3 and TRBJ2-7; 7 nucleotides agree with TRBD1. The CDR3 spans 16 residues. The V gene's germline CDR1 is ENHRY and CDR2 SYGVKD. V shed 3 bases, J shed 0 bases, and the junction held 8 bases outside the gene matches. The CDR3 loop is CAISDLGQALSYEQYF. The CDR3 coding sequence is TGTGCCATCAGTGACCTCGGACAGGCCCTCTCCTACGAGCAGTACTTC.

This clone was found a few times. The chain uses TRBV7-9 and TRBJ2-1, with a weak D call TRBD1 (5 bases). Germline assignment: CDR1 SEHNR and CDR2 FQNEAQ (reference sequence). V was pared by 7 bases and J by 6 bases, with 19 bases between. CDR3 length equals 15 residues. The chain's CDR3 is CASTRNLRQINEQFF. CDR3 in DNA: TGTGCCAGCACCCGTAACCTACGACAGATCAATGAGCAGTTCTTC.

The chain recombines TRBV28 with TRBJ2-5; weak D call: TRBD2 (5 bases). This CDR3 has 15 residues. The V gene's germline CDR1 is MDHEN and CDR2 SYDVKM. Trimming stripped 5 bases from V and 0 bases from J, with 13 bases between. The CDR3 DNA sequence: TGTGCCAGCAGTCTCCTCCACGGGGACCAAGAGACCCAGTACTTC. Its protein product is CASSLLHGDQETQYF.

The V and J genes are TRBV30 and TRBJ1-1; D is ambiguous. Trimming removed 0 bases from V and 3 bases from J, with 14 bases in between. Per germline, CDR1 GTSNPN and CDR2 SVGIG (reference sequence). This CDR3 region has 15 residues. Written as DNA, the CDR3 is TGTGCCTGGAGTGTAGGCGTCCCGGAGGACACTGAAGCTTTCTTT. It translates to CAWSVGVPEDTEAFF.

The J gene is TRBJ2-7, the V gene TRBV29-1; 7 nucleotides align to TRBD1. With V trimmed by 1 base and J by 3 bases, 3 bases remained unmatched. Looked up from germline, CDR1 is SQVTM and CDR2 is ANQGSEA. The CDR3 contains 13 residues. The CDR3 DNA follows: TGCAGCGTTGAAGTTTGGACAGGCTACGAGCAGTACTTC. Protein product: CSVEVWTGYEQYF.

There are a few counts of this clone. V is TRBV14 and J is TRBJ2-1, with D perhaps matching TRBD2 (5 bases). The V gene lost 0 bases and the J gene lost 6 bases, with 9 bases spanning the gap. The germline V gene encodes CDR1 SGHDN and CDR2 FVKESK. The CDR3 is 14 residues long. The DNA for the CDR3 is TGTGCCAGCAGCCAAGAGACGGGGTTCAATGAGCAGTTCTTC. Protein product: CASSQETGFNEQFF.

V usage is TRBV5-4 and J usage is TRBJ2-7, with TRBD1 matching over 7 bases. The V gene's germline CDR1 is SGHNT and CDR2 YYREEE (reference sequence). The CDR3 extends over 14 amino acids. V trimming: 4 bases; J trimming: 2 bases; junction bases outside the gene matches: 6. DNA for the CDR3: TGTGCCAGCAGCCCCGGGACAGAGACCTACGAGCAGTACTTC. Its translation is CASSPGTETYEQYF.

The chain couples TRBV10-1 to TRBJ2-5, with 14 bases that match TRBD2. CDR1 is WNHNN, CDR2 SYGVQD, per germline (reference sequence). This CDR3 has 18 amino acids. V lost 3 bases and J lost 3; bases outside the gene matches: 9. CDR3 DNA sequence: TGCGCCAGCAGTGAAACTACCGGGACTAGCGGGAGTAAAGAGACCCAGTACTTC. It is translated as CASSETTGTSGSKETQYF.

This sequence joins TRBV20-1 and TRBJ1-1; no firm D call. V was cut by 3 bases and J by 7 bases, with 6 bases left in between. CDR3 length: 10 residues. Germline-derived CDR1 and CDR2 are DFQATT and SNEGSKA (reference sequence). CDR3 sequence: CSARPLEAFF. The CDR3 nucleotides are TGCAGTGCTAGGCCACTTGAAGCTTTCTTT.

The chain links TRBV28 to TRBJ2-1; 10 bases match TRBD2. Germline V gene data show CDR1 as MDHEN and CDR2 as SYDVKM. The CDR3 contains 19 residues. V shed 10 bases and J 7 bases; nucleotides not matched to a gene: 25. The CDR3 DNA sequence: TGTGCCATCCTACCCCGGGGGAGCGCTAGCGGGAGATATATAAATGAGCAGTTCTTC. Translating gives CAILPRGSASGRYINEQFF.

The chain carries TRBV29-1 and TRBJ1-2; 9 bases are shared with TRBD1. Unmatched junction bases numbered 9, after V lost 0 bases and J lost 4 bases. From germline, CDR1 is SQVTM and CDR2 ANQGSEA. The CDR3 consists of 16 residues. CDR3 DNA sequence: TGCAGCGTTGAAGAACTCCGGGACAGGGATTTCTATGGCTACACCTTC. Its protein is CSVEELRDRDFYGYTF. The variable domain in full, with the rest retrieved from reference TRBV29-1 and TRBJ1-2, is SAVISQKPSRDICQRGTSLTIQCQVDSQVTMMFWYRQQPGQSLTLIATANQGSEATYESGFVIDKFPISRPNLTFSTLTVSNMSPEDSSIYLCSVEELRDRDFYGYTFGSGTRLTVV.

This clone was found a few times. The chain joins TRBV5-8 to TRBJ1-4, with D maybe TRBD1 (6 bases). Looked up from germline, CDR1 is SGHTS and CDR2 is YDEGEE. This CDR3 spans 16 amino acids. V was trimmed by 4 bases and J by 5 bases, leaving 18 bases between them. The CDR3 sequence is CASSRPRADRNEKLFF. The CDR3 region has the DNA TGTGCCAGCAGCCGACCACGGGCCGACAGGAATGAAAAACTGTTTTTT.

The J gene is TRBJ2-2, the V gene TRBV6-4; no definite D call. The CDR3 covers 14 residues. Looked up from germline, CDR1 is MRHNA and CDR2 is SNTAGT. Trimming left V 6 bases short and J 1 base short, with 9 bases between. CDR3 protein: CASRPRWNTGELFF. CDR3 DNA sequence: TGTGCCAGCAGACCGCGGTGGAACACCGGGGAGCTGTTTTTT.

This clone was recorded once. The chain combines TRBV28 with TRBJ1-2; no definite D call. The CDR3 spans 17 residues. Germline V gives CDR1 MDHEN, CDR2 SYDVKM. V was cut by 4 bases and J by 7 bases, with 25 bases left in between. CDR3 sequence (DNA): TGTGCCAGCAGTTCGGCTCGAGGGAGGGCGGTGGCGGGTGGCTACACCTTC. The encoded protein is CASSSARGRAVAGGYTF.

This clone was seen a single time. This chain joins TRBV5-1 and TRBJ2-5, with D tentatively TRBD1 (6 bases). The CDR3 contains 19 residues. Germline CDR1 SGHRS, CDR2 YFSETQ. V was clipped by 2 bases and J by 1 base, with 24 bases between them. Here the CDR3 reads CASSLIWSQGQPIQETQYF. The CDR3 DNA sequence: TGCGCCAGCAGCTTAATTTGGTCCCAGGGACAACCCATCCAAGAGACCCAGTACTTC.

The chain couples TRBV2 to TRBJ1-2; no clear D gene. The CDR3 covers 18 residues. Germline values: CDR1 SNHLY, CDR2 FYNNEI. The V end lost 2 bases, the J end lost 0 bases, and 19 bases lay between the germline ends. The CDR3 DNA follows: TGTGCCAGCAGTGAATCAGGCCTCTCGCTGATTTCTAACTATGGCTACACCTTC. As protein: CASSESGLSLISNYGYTF.

The chain carries TRBV19 and TRBJ1-2; 7 bases are shared with TRBD1. The CDR3 is 15 amino acids. Germline values: CDR1 LNHDA, CDR2 SQIVND (reference sequence). J lost 4 bases, V lost 5 bases, and 10 bases had no gene match. The CDR3 is CASSQGTVIIYGYTF. The CDR3 DNA reads as TGTGCCAGTAGTCAGGGGACAGTTATAATCTATGGCTACACCTTC. The whole variable domain, remainder taken from reference TRBV19 and TRBJ1-2, is DGGITQSPKYLFRKEGQNVTLSCEQNLNHDAMYWYRQDPGQGLRLIYYSQIVNDFQKGDIAEGYSVSREKKESFPLTVTSAQKNPTAFYLCASSQGTVIIYGYTFGSGTRLTVV.

The chain couples TRBV2 to TRBJ2-7; TRBD1 matches at 7 bases. Germline trimming cut 4 bases from V and 3 bases from J; bases unmatched to any gene: 6. The CDR3 has 14 amino acids. The germline V gene has CDR1 SNHLY and CDR2 FYNNEI. The CDR3 loop reads CASSAPRQGYEQYF. CDR3 in DNA: TGTGCCAGCAGTGCCCCCCGACAGGGCTACGAGCAGTACTTC.